One and the same sample provided the 26 T cell receptor beta chains below, sequenced in a study of early T cells in non-severe SARS-CoV-2 infection. TCRdb ran MiXCR on the 5' RACE reads and lists one entry per CDR3 protein. The sample lists about 52,000 distinct CDR3 sequences, roughly 12% seen once, with approximately 10% in the top ten. The sequencing input was whole blood. These TCRs come from an adult who was a healthcare worker with PCR-confirmed SARS-CoV-2 infection or an uninfected control (not recorded which).

V usage is TRBV25-1 and J usage is TRBJ2-3; D may be TRBD2 (5 bases). The V gene's germline CDR1 is MGHDK and CDR2 SYGVNS. This CDR3 is built from 16 residues. V dropped 2 bases and J dropped 1 base, with 13 bases sitting between them. The CDR3 protein is CASSEPRGKRTDTQYF. DNA of the CDR3: TGTGCCAGCAGTGAACCCAGAGGGAAACGCACAGATACGCAGTATTTT.

The chain carries TRBV4-2 and TRBJ1-5; D ambiguous. With 1 base removed from V and 9 bases from J, the gap between germline ends came to 13 bases. Germline values: CDR1 LGHNA, CDR2 YNFKEQ. The CDR3 length is 14 residues. CDR3 residues: CASSQGYRGMPQHF. CDR3 DNA: TGTGCCAGCAGCCAAGGTTACCGAGGGATGCCCCAGCATTTT.

As concerns this clonotype: A much bigger clone sits one base away, suggesting this may be a read error. The chain uses TRBV12-3 or TRBV12-4 and TRBJ2-5, with 7 nucleotides matching TRBD1. The CDR3 runs 13 residues. CDR3 sequence: CVSSRQGPETQYF. CDR3 in DNA: TGTGTCAGCAGCAGACAGGGTCCGGAGACCCAGTACTTC.

In its sample, this clonotype was seen a few times. The CDR3 loop is CAIRGRGNQPQHF. CDR3 nucleotides: TGTGCCATCAGGGGTAGGGGCAATCAGCCCCAGCATTTT. The genes are TRBV28 and TRBJ1-5, with D maybe TRBD1 (6 bases). The V end was cut by 10 bases, the J end by 2 bases, with 12 bases between. The CDR3 sequence is 13 residues long. From germline, CDR1 is MDHEN and CDR2 SYDVKM.

This chain uses TRBV14 with TRBJ2-2; TRBD2 matches 8 bases. The CDR3 runs to 14 residues. Germline V gives CDR1 SGHDN, CDR2 FVKESK. V lost 3 bases, J lost 14 bases, and 11 bases stayed unmatched. Here the CDR3 reads CASSQGISGVTLFF. The DNA for the CDR3 is TGTGCCAGCAGCCAGGGCATTAGCGGGGTGACTCTGTTTTTT.

This clonotype occurred a few times. The CDR3 protein is CSAPTGYGETQYF. CDR3 DNA sequence: TGCAGCGCGCCGACAGGGTACGGAGAGACCCAGTACTTC. The chain joins TRBV29-1 to TRBJ2-5; 7 bases fit TRBD1. This CDR3 contains 13 residues. Trimming at V came to 7 bases and at J to 4 bases, leaving 9 bases not matched to a gene. Germline V gives CDR1 SQVTM, CDR2 ANQGSEA.

This clonotype was found many times. The rearrangement links TRBV28 to TRBJ2-3; D unresolved. The CDR3 is 15 amino acids. The germline V gene encodes CDR1 MDHEN and CDR2 SYDVKM. Trimming left V 5 bases short and J 6 bases short, with 18 bases between. CDR3 sequence reads: CASSLPSHLTDTQYF. CDR3 coding DNA: TGTGCCAGCAGTCTACCCTCTCATCTGACGGATACGCAGTATTTT.

The gene calls are TRBV20-1 and TRBJ1-2, with D unresolved. The germline V gene has CDR1 DFQATT and CDR2 SNEGSKA (reference sequence). Deletions cut 6 bases from V and 3 bases from J, with 11 bases between. CDR3 length: 12 residues. The CDR3 loop reads CSAPTEYYGYTF. CDR3 in DNA: TGCAGTGCGCCGACCGAATACTATGGCTACACCTTC.

This clonotype was detected only a few times. The chain carries TRBV6-6 and TRBJ2-3, with 7 bases matching TRBD2. With 4 bases clipped from V and 0 bases from J, the junction kept 4 bases outside the gene matches. The germline V gene encodes CDR1 MNHNY and CDR2 SVGAGI (reference sequence). The CDR3 has 15 amino acids. The CDR3 nucleotides read TGTGCCAGCAGTTCCAGCGGGGCAAGCACAGATACGCAGTATTTT. Translated, it gives CASSSSGASTDTQYF.

This clonotype came up a few times. The chain carries TRBV5-4 and TRBJ2-2; D unclear. CDR3 length equals 15 residues. V was cut by 0 bases and J by 4 bases, with 10 bases left in between. Germline lookup yields CDR1 SGHNT and CDR2 YYREEE (reference sequence). This CDR3 is CASSLETDPTGELFF. Written as DNA, the CDR3 is TGTGCCAGCAGCTTGGAAACGGATCCCACCGGGGAGCTGTTTTTT.

This clonotype has a handful of counts. The chain is built from TRBV6-5 and TRBJ2-1; no definite D call. V lost 2 bases to trimming and J lost 2 bases, with 7 bases between them. This CDR3 is 14 amino acids long. The germline CDR1 and CDR2 sequences are MNHEY and SVGAGI. The CDR3 sequence: CASSYSLAYNEQFF. DNA of the CDR3: TGTGCCAGCAGTTACAGCCTCGCCTACAATGAGCAGTTCTTC.

The chain is built from TRBV6-1 and TRBJ2-7, with no clear D. Trimming removed 6 bases from V and 1 base from J, with 10 bases in between. Looked up from germline, CDR1 is MNHNS and CDR2 is SASEGT. The CDR3 loop spans 13 amino acids. The CDR3 DNA is TGTGCCAGCAGGGGCTCCGGGTCCTACGAGCAGTACTTC. Residues: CASRGSGSYEQYF.

The genes are TRBV5-1 and TRBJ2-7; the D is unclear. The V gene lost 0 bases and the J gene lost 1 base, with 5 bases spanning the gap. Germline V gene data show CDR1 as SGHRS and CDR2 as YFSETQ. CDR3 length: 13 residues. The CDR3 sequence: CASSLAESYEQYF. As DNA, the CDR3 is TGCGCCAGCAGCTTGGCCGAGTCCTACGAGCAGTACTTC.

In this sample, this clonotype turned up a few times. This chain uses TRBV12-3 or TRBV12-4 with TRBJ1-5; maybe TRBD1 (5 bases). This CDR3 has 15 residues. Deletions cut 2 bases from V and 7 bases from J, with 15 bases between. CDR3 amino acids: CASSLNWGSEQPQHF. The CDR3 region has the DNA TGTGCCAGCAGTTTAAATTGGGGGTCAGAACAGCCCCAGCATTTT.

At least ten counts were recorded for this clonotype. The chain employs TRBV29-1 and TRBJ2-6; no clear D gene. Deletions cut 3 bases from V and 0 bases from J, with 9 bases between. This CDR3 has 15 amino acids. CDR1 is SQVTM and CDR2 is ANQGSEA in the germline V gene. The chain's CDR3 is CSVEDRASGANVLTF. The CDR3 DNA sequence: TGCAGCGTTGAGGACCGGGCCTCTGGGGCCAACGTCCTGACTTTC.

The rearrangement links TRBV18 to TRBJ2-2, with TRBD2 matching 13 bases. Germline V gene lookup returns CDR1 KGHSH and CDR2 LQKENI. The trim removed 3 bases at V and 5 bases at J, leaving 6 bases unmatched. This CDR3 is built from 17 residues. The CDR3 spells CASSPRLAGGRTGELFF. The CDR3 DNA follows: TGTGCCAGCTCACCTAGACTAGCGGGAGGCCGAACCGGGGAGCTGTTTTTT.

This clonotype was detected only a few times. CDR3 loop: CASSKGLYEKLFF. The CDR3, as DNA: TGTGCCAGCAGCAAAGGGTTATATGAAAAACTGTTTTTT. V and J are TRBV9 and TRBJ1-4, with unresolved D. The CDR3 is made up of 13 amino acids. Trimming shortened V by 4 bases and J by 6 bases, and 10 bases separated the two germline ends. Germline V gene sequence: CDR1 SGDLS, CDR2 YYNGEE.

The chain is built from TRBV28 and TRBJ1-5; a weak D match, TRBD1 (5 bases). CDR3 length: 13 amino acids. Per germline, CDR1 MDHEN and CDR2 SYDVKM. V was trimmed by 3 bases and J by 5 bases, leaving 8 bases between them. CDR3 DNA sequence: TGTGCCAGCAGTTTGGGGACCTATCAGCCCCAGCATTTT. It yields the protein CASSLGTYQPQHF.

The chain recombines TRBV7-9 with TRBJ2-7, with 7 bases aligning to TRBD1. The CDR3 is 15 residues long. The V segment lost 5 bases and the J segment 3 bases; nucleotides outside the gene matches: 10. Germline lookup yields CDR1 SEHNR and CDR2 FQNEAQ (reference sequence). The CDR3 reads CASSLTGDPNYEQYF. For the CDR3, the DNA is TGTGCCAGCAGCCTAACAGGGGACCCTAACTACGAGCAGTACTTC.

V gene TRBV6-5 combines with J gene TRBJ1-1; D remains unclear. The ends were cut back, 0 bases at V and 4 bases at J, with 6 bases in the middle. CDR1 is MNHEY, CDR2 SVGAGI, per germline. The CDR3 contains 13 residues. The CDR3 DNA reads as TGTGCCAGCAGTTACTCTGCAGGCACTGAAGCTTTCTTT. It encodes CASSYSAGTEAFF.

This clonotype was observed at least ten times. The V call is TRBV2, the J call TRBJ2-4, with TRBD1 matching over 7 bases. Germline values: CDR1 SNHLY, CDR2 FYNNEI. The CDR3 runs to 13 residues. Unmatched junction bases numbered 3, after V lost 4 bases and J lost 6 bases. The DNA for the CDR3 is TGTGCCAGCAGTGTTTCAGGGGGAAACATTCAGTACTTC. Translated: CASSVSGGNIQYF. Full variable domain (outside the CDR3, taken from reference TRBV2 and TRBJ2-4): EPEVTQTPSHQVTQMGQEVILRCVPISNHLYFYWYRQILGQKVEFLVSFYNNEISEKSEIFDDQFSVERPDGSNFTLKIRSTKLEDSAMYFCASSVSGGNIQYFGAGTRLSVL.

This clonotype occurred a few times. This rearrangement joins TRBV20-1 to TRBJ1-3, with D perhaps matching TRBD1 (5 bases). In germline, CDR1 is DFQATT, CDR2 SNEGSKA (reference sequence). The CDR3 loop spans 13 amino acids. V was trimmed by 5 bases and J by 1 base, leaving 9 bases between them. CDR3 loop: CSASGGSGNTIYF. The CDR3 DNA follows: TGCAGTGCTTCCGGGGGATCTGGAAACACCATATATTTT.

In this sample, this clonotype turned up a few times. The chain links TRBV29-1 to TRBJ2-5; D is unresolved. With 6 bases removed from V and 2 bases from J, the gap between germline ends came to 10 bases. The CDR3 has 12 residues. Germline V gene data show CDR1 as SQVTM and CDR2 as ANQGSEA. CDR3 in DNA: TGCAGCGTATCCCCAGAGCAAGAGACCCAGTACTTC. Its protein is CSVSPEQETQYF.

This clonotype has at least ten counts. This chain links TRBV4-1 with TRBJ2-2; TRBD2 matches at 13 bases. This CDR3 comprises 16 residues. Germline V gene sequence: CDR1 MGHRA, CDR2 YSYEKL. V lost 4 bases and J lost 6; bases outside the gene matches: 5. The CDR3 here is CASSPGLAGAPGELFF. CDR3 in DNA: TGCGCCAGCAGCCCTGGACTAGCGGGAGCCCCCGGGGAGCTGTTTTTT.

This clonotype occurred many times. J is TRBJ1-5 and V is TRBV19; a possible D gene is TRBD1 (5 bases). This CDR3 comprises 13 residues. Germline CDR1 reads LNHDA; CDR2 reads SQIVND (reference sequence). V was clipped by 7 bases and J by 4 bases, with 11 bases between them. This CDR3 is CASTGVGNQPQHF. In DNA, the CDR3 is TGTGCCAGTACGGGGGTGGGGAATCAGCCCCAGCATTTT.

V usage is TRBV14 and J usage is TRBJ1-3; no firm D call. V dropped 3 bases and J dropped 0 bases, with 9 bases sitting between them. CDR3 size: 15 residues. Germline-derived CDR1 and CDR2 are SGHDN and FVKESK. The DNA of the CDR3 is TGTGCCAGCAGCCACGTTCACCACTCTGGAAACACCATATATTTT. Its translation is CASSHVHHSGNTIYF.